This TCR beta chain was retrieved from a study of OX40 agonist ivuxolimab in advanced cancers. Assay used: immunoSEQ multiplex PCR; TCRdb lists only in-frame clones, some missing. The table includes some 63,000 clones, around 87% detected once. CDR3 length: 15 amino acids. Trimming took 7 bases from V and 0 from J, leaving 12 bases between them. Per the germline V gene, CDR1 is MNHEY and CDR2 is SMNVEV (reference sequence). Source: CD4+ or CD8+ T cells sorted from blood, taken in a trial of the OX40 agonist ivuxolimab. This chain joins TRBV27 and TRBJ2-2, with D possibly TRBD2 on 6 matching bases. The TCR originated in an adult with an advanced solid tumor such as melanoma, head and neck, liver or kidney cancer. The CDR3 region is CASTPGLANTGELFF. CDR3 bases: TGTGCCAGCACTCCGGGACTTGCGAACACCGGGGAGCTGTTTTTT.